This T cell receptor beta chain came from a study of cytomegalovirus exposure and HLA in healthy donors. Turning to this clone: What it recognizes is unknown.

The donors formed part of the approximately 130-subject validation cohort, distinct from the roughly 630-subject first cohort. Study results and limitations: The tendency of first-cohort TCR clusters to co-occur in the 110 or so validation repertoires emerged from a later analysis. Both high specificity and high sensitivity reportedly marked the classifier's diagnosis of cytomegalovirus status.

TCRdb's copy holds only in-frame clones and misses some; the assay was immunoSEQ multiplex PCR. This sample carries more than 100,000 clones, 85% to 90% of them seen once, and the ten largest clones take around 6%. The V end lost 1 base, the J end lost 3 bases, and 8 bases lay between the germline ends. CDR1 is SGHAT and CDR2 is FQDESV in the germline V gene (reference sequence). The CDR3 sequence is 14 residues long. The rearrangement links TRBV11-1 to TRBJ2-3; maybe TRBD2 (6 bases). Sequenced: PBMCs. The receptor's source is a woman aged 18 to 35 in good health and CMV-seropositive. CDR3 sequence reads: CASSLGLATDTQYF. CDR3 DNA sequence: TGTGCCAGCAGCTTAGGGCTAGCGACAGATACGCAGTATTTT. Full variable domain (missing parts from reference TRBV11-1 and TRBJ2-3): EAEVAQSPRYKITEKSQAVAFWCDPISGHATLYWYRQILGQGPELLVQFQDESVVDDSQLPKDRFSAERLKGVDSTLKIQPAELGDSAMYLCASSLGLATDTQYFGPGTRLTVL.